These 27 T cell receptor beta chains were sequenced from one sample in a study of shared clonotypes between healthy human individuals. TCRdb's copy holds only in-frame clones and misses some; the assay was immunoSEQ multiplex PCR. The sample includes a few million clones, approximately 93% of them seen just once. Input material: naive CD4+ T cells from PBMCs. Subset described: CD45RA+ positively selected. The receptors derive from a man younger than 35 in good health. Some clones in this sample may be carry-over from other donors' samples.

This sequence joins TRBV6-5 and TRBJ2-7; tentative D call: TRBD2 (5 bases). CDR1 is MNHEY, CDR2 SVGAGI, per germline. The CDR3 length is 15 residues. V lost 8 bases, J lost 2 bases, and 19 bases lay in between. CDR3 amino acids: CASGTPGRVPYEQYF. CDR3 nucleotide sequence: TGTGCCAGCGGAACCCCGGGAAGGGTTCCCTACGAGCAGTACTTC.

The rearrangement joins TRBV30 to TRBJ2-1, with TRBD2 matching 7 bases. V lost 3 bases, J lost 3 bases, and 23 bases stayed unmatched. The CDR3 spans 20 residues. Per the germline V gene, CDR1 is GTSNPN and CDR2 is SVGIG (reference sequence). The CDR3 sequence is CAWRKKERDVPHTGYNEQFF. CDR3 DNA: TGTGCCTGGAGAAAAAAGGAGCGGGACGTCCCCCACACGGGCTACAATGAGCAGTTCTTC.

This sequence joins TRBV28 and TRBJ1-2; TRBD1 might be the D (5 bases). The V gene lost 4 bases and the J gene lost 4 bases, with 13 bases spanning the gap. The length of the CDR3 is 14 residues. Per germline, CDR1 MDHEN and CDR2 SYDVKM. For the CDR3, the DNA is TGTGCCAGCAGTTCCCTCGGGGGGACCTATGGCTACACCTTC. Protein product: CASSSLGGTYGYTF.

This chain uses TRBV28 with TRBJ2-7; unclear D gene. This CDR3 has 15 residues. CDR1 is MDHEN, CDR2 SYDVKM, per germline. V was clipped by 1 base and J by 0 bases, with 10 bases between them. As DNA, the CDR3 is TGTGCCAGCAGTTTATACGGCAGACCCTCCTACGAGCAGTACTTC. This codes for CASSLYGRPSYEQYF.

J is TRBJ2-2 and V is TRBV10-2, with 7 bases identical to TRBD1. The V and J ends lost 1 base and 4 bases, in that order; junction bases with no gene match: 6. CDR1 WSHSY and CDR2 SAAADI come from the germline V gene. This CDR3 contains 16 residues. This CDR3 is CASSELRTGTTGELFF. The CDR3 DNA sequence: TGCGCCAGCAGTGAGTTGAGGACAGGTACCACCGGGGAGCTGTTTTTT.

This chain uses TRBV27 with TRBJ2-1; D not certain. The germline gives CDR1 MNHEY, CDR2 SMNVEV (reference sequence). The CDR3 is made up of 15 amino acids. V was trimmed by 4 bases and J by 0 bases, leaving 10 bases between them. The CDR3 reads CASSSQASSYNEQFF. As DNA, the CDR3 is TGTGCCAGCAGTTCCCAAGCGAGCTCCTACAATGAGCAGTTCTTC.

The chain carries TRBV28 and TRBJ2-7, with a weak D call TRBD1 (6 bases). V lost 6 bases and J 6 bases, leaving 21 bases between the germline ends. Germline CDR1 MDHEN, CDR2 SYDVKM. CDR3 length: 15 amino acids. The CDR3 coding sequence is TGTGCCAGCAGCCCCAGGGGCGCTACCGGCCTCGAGCAGTACTTC. Amino acids: CASSPRGATGLEQYF.

V usage is TRBV5-1 and J usage is TRBJ2-7; 9 bases match TRBD1. With V trimmed by 0 bases and J by 7 bases, 11 bases remained unmatched. Germline V lookup: CDR1 SGHRS, CDR2 YFSETQ. The CDR3 totals 16 residues. CDR3 in amino acids: CASSLAVGTGLKEQYF. The CDR3 DNA is TGCGCCAGCAGCTTGGCAGTTGGGACAGGGCTAAAAGAGCAGTACTTC.

This chain uses TRBV5-1 with TRBJ2-3; 9 bases are shared with TRBD2. The CDR3 spans 15 residues. The V and J ends lost 4 bases and 4 bases, in that order; junction bases with no gene match: 7. Germline V lookup: CDR1 SGHRS, CDR2 YFSETQ. The CDR3 reads CASSVLAGAPDTQYF. For the CDR3, the DNA is TGCGCCAGCAGCGTGTTAGCGGGAGCCCCAGATACGCAGTATTTT.

This sequence joins TRBV5-1 and TRBJ2-5; 8 bases map to TRBD2. After removal of 0 bases from V and 5 bases from J, the junction contained 3 bases not matched to a gene. Germline values: CDR1 SGHRS, CDR2 YFSETQ. The CDR3 is made up of 14 amino acids. CDR3 sequence reads: CASSLVAGFETQYF. CDR3 coding DNA: TGCGCCAGCAGCTTGGTAGCGGGGTTTGAGACCCAGTACTTC.

The chain employs TRBV7-9 and TRBJ2-3, with D unresolved. Germline V gene data show CDR1 as SEHNR and CDR2 as FQNEAQ (reference sequence). Trimming cost V 2 bases and J 3 bases, with 12 bases left between them. The CDR3 has 15 amino acids. The CDR3 DNA reads TGTGCCAGCAGCTTAAAAGGGCAAGTGACAGATACGCAGTATTTT. This translates into CASSLKGQVTDTQYF.

This chain links TRBV11-2 with TRBJ2-3; tentatively, D is TRBD2 (7 bases). Germline V lookup: CDR1 SGHAT, CDR2 FQNNGV. CDR3 length equals 18 residues. V gave up 3 bases and J gave up 4 bases, with 23 bases separating them. CDR3 residues: CASSFLRGTSEFSDTQYF. DNA of the CDR3: TGTGCCAGCAGCTTCCTCAGGGGAACTAGCGAGTTTTCAGATACGCAGTATTTT.

Of note for this clone: Other DNA sequences in this sample translate to the same CDR3. The chain employs TRBV11-2 and TRBJ2-1; 7 positions match TRBD2. The V gene's germline CDR1 is SGHAT and CDR2 FQNNGV. After removal of 1 base from V and 6 bases from J, the junction contained 3 bases not matched to a gene. The CDR3 covers 14 residues. CDR3 amino acids: CASSLAGGLNEQFF. The CDR3 nucleotides read TGTGCCAGCAGCTTAGCGGGGGGTCTCAATGAGCAGTTCTTC.

This rearrangement joins TRBV7-3 to TRBJ1-2; TRBD1 agrees at 7 bases. The CDR3 is made up of 16 amino acids. V dropped 5 bases and J dropped 8; count of bases not matched to a gene: 17. Germline CDR1 SGHTA, CDR2 FQGTGA. CDR3 region: CASSKGPDRDSGGYTF. In nucleotides, the CDR3 is TGTGCCAGCAGCAAAGGACCCGACCGGGACAGCGGCGGCTACACCTTC.

V gene TRBV28 combines with J gene TRBJ2-7; tentatively, D is TRBD1 or TRBD2 (5 bases each). The CDR3 is made up of 15 amino acids. Per the germline V gene, CDR1 is MDHEN and CDR2 is SYDVKM. V was pared by 5 bases and J by 9 bases, with 23 bases between. Here the CDR3 reads CASSPTGTPKVGQYF. The CDR3 coding sequence is TGTGCCAGCAGTCCCACCGGGACCCCGAAGGTAGGGCAGTACTTC.

V and J are TRBV2 and TRBJ1-5; tentatively, D is TRBD1 (5 bases). Trimming stripped 4 bases from V and 6 bases from J, with 7 bases between. The germline CDR1 and CDR2 sequences are SNHLY and FYNNEI. The CDR3 is 12 residues long. CDR3 sequence: CASSGDVQPQHF. DNA for the CDR3: TGTGCCAGCAGTGGGGACGTTCAGCCCCAGCATTTT. Drawing the rest from reference TRBV2 and TRBJ1-5, the complete variable domain is EPEVTQTPSHQVTQMGQEVILRCVPISNHLYFYWYRQILGQKVEFLVSFYNNEISEKSEIFDDQFSVERPDGSNFTLKIRSTKLEDSAMYFCASSGDVQPQHFGDGTRLSIL.

The chain joins TRBV6-1 to TRBJ2-7; D is possibly TRBD2 (6 bases). The CDR3 totals 15 residues. The V gene lost 6 bases and the J gene lost 2 bases, with 17 bases spanning the gap. Germline lookup yields CDR1 MNHNS and CDR2 SASEGT. The CDR3 sequence is CASRLSPTRAYEQYF. The CDR3 nucleotides are TGTGCCAGCAGGCTGTCACCGACTAGGGCCTACGAGCAGTACTTC.

The rearrangement joins TRBV29-1 to TRBJ1-1, with a weak D call TRBD1 (5 bases). CDR1 is SQVTM, CDR2 ANQGSEA, per germline. Between the trimmed V and J ends, which lost 4 bases and 1 base, there was a span of 13 bases. The CDR3 is 14 residues long. This CDR3 is CSVVLDTTNTEAFF. In nucleotides, the CDR3 is TGCAGCGTTGTTTTGGACACAACGAACACTGAAGCTTTCTTT.

The chain joins TRBV27 to TRBJ2-7; TRBD1 agrees at 9 bases. The CDR3 is made up of 15 amino acids. V lost 2 bases and J lost 4; bases outside the gene matches: 6. Germline CDR1 is MNHEY and CDR2 is SMNVEV (reference sequence). The CDR3 spells CASSLGDRVPYEQYF. The DNA for the CDR3 is TGTGCCAGCAGTTTAGGGGACAGGGTACCTTACGAGCAGTACTTC.

The chain is built from TRBV5-1 and TRBJ1-1; D not resolved. The V gene lost 1 base and the J gene lost 5 bases, with 9 bases spanning the gap. CDR1 and CDR2 (germline): SGHRS, YFSETQ. The CDR3 totals 13 residues. CDR3 in amino acids: CASSLPPQTEAFF. CDR3 DNA sequence: TGCGCCAGCAGCTTGCCCCCCCAGACTGAAGCTTTCTTT.

CDR3 DNA: TGTGCCATCAGTGGGACAGGCGGTGGCTCTGGGGCCAACGTCCTGACTTTC. Encoded protein: CAISGTGGGSGANVLTF. This rearrangement joins TRBV10-3 to TRBJ2-6, with 7 positions matching TRBD1. Trimming cost V 4 bases and J 0 bases; bases outside gene matches: 6. Germline assignment: CDR1 ENHRY and CDR2 SYGVKD. This CDR3 contains 17 residues.

Turning to this clone: This sample also contains other DNA sequences that code for the same CDR3. This rearrangement joins TRBV7-2 to TRBJ2-7; D unresolved. This CDR3 is 14 amino acids long. In germline, CDR1 is SGHTA, CDR2 FQGNSA. V was shortened by 0 bases and J by 4 bases, with 10 bases between the two germline ends. CDR3 sequence: CASSLASGGYEQYF. The CDR3 DNA is TGTGCCAGCAGCTTAGCGAGTGGCGGTTACGAGCAGTACTTC. Using reference TRBV7-2 and TRBJ2-7 for the parts outside the CDR3, the full variable domain is GAGVSQSPSNKVTEKGKDVELRCDPISGHTALYWYRQSLGQGLEFLIYFQGNSAPDKSGLPSDRFSAERTGGSVSTLTIQRTQQEDSAVYLCASSLASGGYEQYFGPGTRLTVT.

The chain couples TRBV27 to TRBJ2-1; unclear D gene. Per germline, CDR1 MNHEY and CDR2 SMNVEV (reference sequence). The V and J ends lost 5 bases and 3 bases respectively, with 8 bases between them. This CDR3 is built from 13 residues. CDR3 protein: CASSLPGYNEQFF. CDR3 in DNA: TGTGCCAGCAGTCTCCCAGGCTACAATGAGCAGTTCTTC.

As DNA, the CDR3 is TGTGCCAGCAGCTTAGGACAGACCACAGATACGCAGTATTTT. Its translation is CASSLGQTTDTQYF. The V call is TRBV7-7, the J call TRBJ2-3, with a weak D call TRBD1 (5 bases). V dropped 1 base and J dropped 2 bases, with 7 bases sitting between them. CDR3 length equals 14 residues. Germline CDR1 reads SSHAT; CDR2 reads FNYEAQ (reference sequence).

The V call is TRBV9, the J call TRBJ2-5, with 11 bases aligning to TRBD2. The ends lost 6 bases at V and 3 bases at J; junction bases unmatched: 4. Germline V gene sequence: CDR1 SGDLS, CDR2 YYNGEE. This CDR3 is built from 14 residues. For the CDR3, the DNA is TGTGCCAGCAATAAACTAGCGGGAGAAGAGACCCAGTACTTC. Its protein product is CASNKLAGEETQYF.

V usage is TRBV5-1 and J usage is TRBJ1-4; 8 nucleotides align to TRBD1. CDR1 and CDR2 (germline): SGHRS, YFSETQ. This CDR3 has 14 residues. V lost 4 bases and J lost 8; bases outside the gene matches: 7. Here the CDR3 reads CASSPQGAYEKLFF. CDR3 coding DNA: TGCGCCAGCAGCCCGCAGGGGGCCTACGAAAAACTGTTTTTT.

The V call is TRBV2, the J call TRBJ1-3, with 7 bases aligning to TRBD1. The CDR3 is made up of 15 amino acids. Losses at the gene ends were 4 bases for V and 4 bases for J; bases not matched to a gene: 7. Germline-derived CDR1 and CDR2 are SNHLY and FYNNEI. The CDR3 DNA follows: TGTGCCAGCAGTGGACAGGGAAAGGTCGGAAACACCATATATTTT. Translated: CASSGQGKVGNTIYF.